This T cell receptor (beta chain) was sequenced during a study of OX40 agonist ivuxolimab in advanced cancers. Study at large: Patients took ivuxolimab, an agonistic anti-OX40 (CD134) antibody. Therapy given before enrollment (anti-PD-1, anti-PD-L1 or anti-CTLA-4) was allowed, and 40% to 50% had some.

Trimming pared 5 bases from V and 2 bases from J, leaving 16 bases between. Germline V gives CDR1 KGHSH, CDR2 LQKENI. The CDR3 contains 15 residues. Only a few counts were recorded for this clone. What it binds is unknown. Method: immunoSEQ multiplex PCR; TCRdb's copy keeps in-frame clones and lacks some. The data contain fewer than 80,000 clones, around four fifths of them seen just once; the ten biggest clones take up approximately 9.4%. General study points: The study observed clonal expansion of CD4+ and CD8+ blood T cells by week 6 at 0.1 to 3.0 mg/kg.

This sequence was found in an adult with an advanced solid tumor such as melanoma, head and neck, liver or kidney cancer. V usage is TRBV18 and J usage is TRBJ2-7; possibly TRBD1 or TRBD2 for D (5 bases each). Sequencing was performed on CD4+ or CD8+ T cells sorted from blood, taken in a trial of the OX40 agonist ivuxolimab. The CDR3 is CASSTGAGSAYEQYF. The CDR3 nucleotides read TGTGCCAGCTCAACCGGGGCGGGTTCAGCCTACGAGCAGTACTTC.